This TCR beta chain comes out of a study of T cell responses to AZD1222 COVID-19 vaccine. V gave up 3 bases and J gave up 7 bases, with 12 bases separating them. The CDR3 loop spans 14 amino acids. Looked up from germline, CDR1 is SGHTA and CDR2 is FQGNSA. Sequenced by immunoSEQ multiplex PCR; TCRdb stores in-frame clones only, minus some. Here the sample spans 99,000 or so clones, more than 70% being singletons. This clone has a handful of counts. The target antigen is unknown. Study-level results: Most donors were white British, females outnumbered males, and clonal diversity was possibly underestimated.

The rearrangement links TRBV7-2 to TRBJ1-4, with D perhaps TRBD1 (5 bases). This specimen was peripheral blood, taken on day 0 of AZD1222 vaccination. The receptor comes from an adult in good health. CDR3: CASSFNRMTEKLFF. CDR3 DNA: TGTGCCAGCAGCTTCAACAGGATGACTGAAAAACTGTTTTTT.